The present TCR beta chain was sequenced within a study of cytomegalovirus exposure and HLA in healthy donors. General study findings and limits: A link between a missense DCLRE1C variant and TCR beta V- and J-gene trimming emerged from a later analysis. There were a few CMV-associated chains whose specificity for CMV antigens was confirmed in vitro.

Trimming cost V 5 bases and J 7 bases, with 18 bases left between them. In germline, CDR1 is SEHNR, CDR2 FQNEAQ (reference sequence). The CDR3 is made up of 14 amino acids. As to this clone: The target antigen is unknown.

PCR was performed using 60 Vbeta and 13 Jbeta primers. The table came from immunoSEQ multiplex PCR; TCRdb's copy has only in-frame clones and leaves some out. The sample consists of fewer than 200,000 clones, about four fifths of them appearing once. The gene calls are TRBV7-9 and TRBJ2-7, with D possibly TRBD2 on 6 matching bases. This receptor was taken from a woman aged 50 to 60 in good health and CMV-seronegative. The sample taken for sequencing was PBMCs. The CDR3 protein is CASSPGTSVREQYF. The CDR3 region has the DNA TGTGCCAGCAGCCCCGGGACTTCTGTGCGAGAGCAGTACTTC.